This section outlines one T cell receptor beta chain sequence together with its context. Antigen: not known. This CDR3 has 16 amino acids. Trimming removed 0 bases from V and 5 bases from J, with 16 bases in between. Per germline, CDR1 MNHEY and CDR2 SVGAGI. The table came from immunoSEQ multiplex PCR; TCRdb's copy has only in-frame clones and leaves some out. The sample includes nearly 35,000 clones, roughly four fifths of them seen just once. This sample is part of a study of T cells in narcolepsy. In the study overall: Healthy controls were enrolled alongside patients with narcolepsy type 1 or type 2.

The study, taken as a whole, reports: Blood of same and different patients, but not healthy controls, reportedly held recurring autoreactive clonotypes. Comparing one patient's CSF and blood CD4+ clonotypes highlighted HCRT- and TRIB2-specific autoreactive clonotypes.

This clonotype was obtained from a human donor in good health. J is TRBJ2-5 and V is TRBV6-5; D is ambiguous. The sequenced sample was memory (CD45RA-) CD4+ T cells from blood. The DNA of the CDR3 is TGTGCCAGCAGTTACTCGCCGGACGCCTCCAGGGAGACCCAGTACTTC. It codes for CASSYSPDASRETQYF.